Presented here are 24 T cell receptor beta chains from one specimen sequenced in a study of identical twins. TCRdb re-derived calls from the 5' RACE reads in MiXCR, one entry per CDR3 protein. The table includes around 960,000 distinct CDR3 sequences, about 12% detected once. The data were also submitted as part of a second study, on yellow fever vaccine responses in identical twins.

Material for sequencing was PBMCs. The origin of the receptors is a woman between 18 and 29 years old in good health.

This chain links TRBV28 with TRBJ2-1; 11 bases are shared with TRBD2. V was pared by 3 bases and J by 10 bases, with 8 bases of the junction left unmatched. The CDR3 sequence is 15 residues long. Germline V CDR1 and CDR2: MDHEN, SYDVKM. The DNA of the CDR3 is TGTGCCAGCAGTTTGGGGACTAGCGGCAATTGGGAGCAGTTCTTC. Translating it yields CASSLGTSGNWEQFF.

This clonotype has more than one count but fewer than ten. The rearrangement links TRBV7-9 to TRBJ2-3; a possible D gene is TRBD1 (6 bases). The CDR3 runs 17 residues. Germline V lookup: CDR1 SEHNR, CDR2 FQNEAQ (reference sequence). The V end lost 4 bases, the J end lost 0 bases, and 17 bases lay between the germline ends. For the CDR3, the DNA is TGTGCCAGCAGCTACTCCCAGGGGCCTTATAGCACAGATACGCAGTATTTT. Amino acid sequence: CASSYSQGPYSTDTQYF.

Only a few counts were recorded for this clonotype. CDR3 residues: CASSSRVGEQFF. The CDR3 DNA is TGTGCCAGCAGCTCCCGAGTCGGGGAGCAGTTCTTC. This sequence joins TRBV7-6 and TRBJ2-1; no clear D gene. The CDR3 totals 12 residues. Trimming removed 4 bases at V and 10 bases at J, with 11 bases between. Germline V lookup: CDR1 SGHVS, CDR2 FNYEAQ.

In its sample, this clonotype was seen a few times. The rearrangement links TRBV19 to TRBJ2-7; 8 bases agree with TRBD2. CDR1 and CDR2 from the germline V gene are LNHDA and SQIVND (reference sequence). The V and J ends lost 5 bases and 4 bases, in that order; junction bases with no gene match: 4. CDR3 length equals 13 residues. The CDR3, as DNA: TGTGCCAGTAGTGCGACTAGCGCATACGAGCAGTACTTC. Translated, it gives CASSATSAYEQYF.

This clonotype was observed a handful of times. The V and J genes are TRBV12-5 and TRBJ2-3, with D perhaps being TRBD1 or TRBD2 (5 bases each). CDR3 length: 15 residues. Germline CDR1 is LGHNT and CDR2 is FRNRAP. V was cut by 3 bases and J by 0 bases, with 10 bases left in between. The DNA for the CDR3 is TGTGCTAGTGGTTTCGGGACCGTTAGCACAGATACGCAGTATTTT. It encodes CASGFGTVSTDTQYF.

This clonotype has a handful of counts. The chain couples TRBV6-5 to TRBJ1-1, with D possibly being TRBD1 (6 bases). From germline, CDR1 is MNHEY and CDR2 SVGAGI. V lost 2 bases and J lost 4, with 11 bases in between. This CDR3 comprises 14 residues. The CDR3 region has the DNA TGTGCCAGCAGTTACACAGGGCCAGGCACTGAAGCTTTCTTT. Amino acid sequence: CASSYTGPGTEAFF.

This clonotype came up a few times. V usage is TRBV15 and J usage is TRBJ2-5; D call uncertain. The V gene's germline CDR1 is LNHNV and CDR2 YYDKDF (reference sequence). The V and J ends lost 1 base and 5 bases respectively, with 5 bases between them. The CDR3 covers 12 residues. The CDR3 DNA sequence: TGTGCCACCAGCAGAGTCCGGGAGACCCAGTACTTC. Translation: CATSRVRETQYF.

This chain connects TRBV5-1 to TRBJ2-7, with D possibly TRBD1 on 5 matching bases. This CDR3 region has 16 residues. Germline-derived CDR1 and CDR2 are SGHRS and YFSETQ. Between the trimmed V and J ends, which lost 4 bases and 4 bases, there was a span of 21 bases. The CDR3 sequence: CASSGLQGTVIYEQYF. In nucleotides, the CDR3 is TGCGCCAGCAGCGGCCTCCAGGGAACCGTTATATACGAGCAGTACTTC.

V gene TRBV5-1 combines with J gene TRBJ2-3, with D hard to call. CDR3 size: 17 residues. Germline V lookup: CDR1 SGHRS, CDR2 YFSETQ. The V end was cut by 0 bases, the J end by 0 bases, with 14 bases between. The CDR3 region has the DNA TGCGCCAGCAGCTTGGCCCCCCTATTTACGAGCACAGATACGCAGTATTTT. Its protein product is CASSLAPLFTSTDTQYF.

The CDR3 DNA is TGTGCCAGCAGTTTAGCGTGGGGCCTAACTACAGATACGCAGTATTTT. It codes for CASSLAWGLTTDTQYF. The V gene is TRBV12-3 or TRBV12-4, the J gene TRBJ2-3; D might be TRBD1 (5 bases). V was pared by 0 bases and J by 3 bases, with 13 bases between. This CDR3 spans 16 amino acids.

This clonotype turned up a few times. V gene TRBV27 combines with J gene TRBJ2-1; 15 bases match TRBD2. In germline, CDR1 is MNHEY, CDR2 SMNVEV (reference sequence). The length of the CDR3 is 15 residues. V dropped 6 bases and J dropped 9; count of bases not matched to a gene: 6. CDR3 nucleotides: TGTGCCAGCAGCGATACGGGACTAGCGGGAGGTGAGCAGTTCTTC. This translates into CASSDTGLAGGEQFF.

This clonotype has just a few counts. The chain carries TRBV28 and TRBJ2-2, with D possibly TRBD2 on 5 matching bases. The CDR3 is 13 residues long. V was cut by 1 base and J by 6 bases, with 6 bases left in between. The germline V gene encodes CDR1 MDHEN and CDR2 SYDVKM. The CDR3 region is CASSLSEAGELFF. CDR3 nucleotide sequence: TGTGCCAGCAGTTTATCGGAGGCCGGGGAGCTGTTTTTT. The full variable domain, with the rest looked up from reference TRBV28 and TRBJ2-2, is DVKVTQSSRYLVKRTGEKVFLECVQDMDHENMFWYRQDPGLGLRLIYFSYDVKMKEKGDIPEGYSVSREKKERFSLILESASTNQTSMYLCASSLSEAGELFFGEGSRLTVL.

This clonotype was counted between two and nine times. The chain links TRBV10-3 to TRBJ1-6; 12 bases line up with TRBD1. Germline trimming cut 6 bases from V and 10 bases from J; bases unmatched to any gene: 10. Germline V gene lookup returns CDR1 ENHRY and CDR2 SYGVKD. The CDR3 consists of 16 residues. The CDR3 region has the DNA TGTGCCATCAGCCGGGGGACAGGGGGCCTTAACTCACCCCTCCACTTT. As protein: CAISRGTGGLNSPLHF.

This clonotype occurred many times. This chain links TRBV12-3 or TRBV12-4 with TRBJ1-2, with a weak D call TRBD1 (6 bases). Trimming shortened V by 0 bases and J by 3 bases, and 11 bases separated the two germline ends. The CDR3 spans 15 residues. CDR3 amino acids: CASSLAAGADYGYTF. CDR3 nucleotide sequence: TGTGCCAGCAGTTTAGCGGCGGGGGCGGACTATGGCTACACCTTC.

This clonotype came up a few times. In DNA form, the CDR3 reads TGTGCCAGCAGTTCCCCGTCGGGGGCGTTGGAGACCCAGTACTTC. Its translation is CASSSPSGALETQYF. The chain has TRBV12-3 or TRBV12-4 and TRBJ2-5; TRBD1 or TRBD2 may be the D gene (6 bases each). The CDR3 covers 15 residues. V was clipped by 4 bases and J by 5 bases, with 17 bases between them.

This clonotype was recorded at least ten times. The chain employs TRBV5-5 and TRBJ2-1, with 7 bases matching TRBD1. Germline assignment: CDR1 SGHKS and CDR2 YYEKEE (reference sequence). This CDR3 has 13 residues. V was pared by 2 bases and J by 10 bases, with 6 bases of the junction left unmatched. CDR3 loop: CASSLGGLDEQFF. The CDR3 DNA reads as TGTGCCAGCAGCTTAGGGGGCTTGGACGAGCAGTTCTTC.

DNA for the CDR3: TGTGCCAGCAGCTTGCGGCGGGAGGGCGAGTACTTC. It codes for CASSLRREGEYF. The chain uses TRBV5-6 and TRBJ2-7; 9 bases fit TRBD2. The germline CDR1 and CDR2 sequences are SGHDT and YYEEEE. The CDR3 runs 12 residues. V was clipped by 1 base and J by 11 bases; unmatched bases: 4.

This clonotype appeared a few times. V is TRBV28 and J is TRBJ2-3; D unresolved. V was cut by 7 bases and J by 8 bases, with 22 bases left in between. The CDR3 totals 15 residues. Germline V gene data show CDR1 as MDHEN and CDR2 as SYDVKM. CDR3: CASTHRAGFLVTQYF. The CDR3 region has the DNA TGTGCCAGCACCCATAGGGCAGGTTTTCTGGTTACGCAGTATTTT. The full variable domain, its missing parts supplied by reference TRBV28 and TRBJ2-3, is DVKVTQSSRYLVKRTGEKVFLECVQDMDHENMFWYRQDPGLGLRLIYFSYDVKMKEKGDIPEGYSVSREKKERFSLILESASTNQTSMYLCASTHRAGFLVTQYFGPGTRLTVL.

This chain joins TRBV4-1 and TRBJ2-1, with 12 nucleotides matching TRBD2. Germline CDR1 reads MGHRA; CDR2 reads YSYEKL. V was clipped by 4 bases and J by 4 bases; unmatched bases: 8. This CDR3 region has 17 residues. The CDR3 is CASSPHGTSGQYNEQFF. The CDR3 DNA reads TGCGCCAGCAGCCCCCATGGGACTAGCGGGCAATACAATGAGCAGTTCTTC.

The sample holds a few counts of this clonotype. V gene TRBV12-3 or TRBV12-4 combines with J gene TRBJ2-7; D possibly corresponds to TRBD2 (6 bases). CDR3 length equals 13 residues. Trimming took off 3 bases at V and 6 bases at J, with 12 bases between the two ends. The CDR3 DNA sequence: TGTGCCAGCAGTTTCCGGGAGCCAGGCGAGCAGTACTTC. It codes for CASSFREPGEQYF.

This rearrangement joins TRBV18 to TRBJ1-1, with D hard to call. The CDR3 runs to 11 residues. Trimming removed 7 bases at V and 5 bases at J, with 8 bases between. Germline CDR1 is KGHSH and CDR2 is LQKENI. CDR3 protein: CASLRQTEAFF. CDR3 bases: TGTGCCAGCTTACGGCAAACTGAAGCTTTCTTT.

V is TRBV12-3 or TRBV12-4 and J is TRBJ2-7; 7 nucleotides align to TRBD2. The CDR3 is 11 residues long. Trimming took 6 bases from V and 6 from J; bases not matched to a gene: 2. CDR3 sequence (DNA): TGTGCCAGCAGCCGGACTAGCGAGCAGTACTTC. Amino acid sequence: CASSRTSEQYF.

This clonotype was seen a handful of times. The rearrangement joins TRBV7-9 to TRBJ1-1, with TRBD1 identical over 7 bases. Losses at the gene ends were 5 bases for V and 2 bases for J; bases not matched to a gene: 11. This CDR3 is built from 16 residues. From germline, CDR1 is SEHNR and CDR2 FQNEAQ (reference sequence). CDR3 bases: TGTGCCAGCAGCGAGACCGGGACAGCTTTCAACACTGAAGCTTTCTTT. This gives the protein CASSETGTAFNTEAFF.

This chain joins TRBV7-2 and TRBJ2-5; 8 nucleotides align to TRBD1. CDR3 size: 15 residues. Germline V CDR1 and CDR2: SGHTA, FQGNSA. V lost 3 bases, J lost 3 bases, and 6 bases stayed unmatched. CDR3: CASSLRAGQEETQYF. Here the CDR3 DNA reads TGTGCCAGCAGCTTGCGGGCGGGACAGGAAGAGACCCAGTACTTC.